This T cell receptor beta chain was obtained from a study of Graves' ophthalmopathy and Graves' hyperthyroidism. At the level of the study: Upon initial diagnosis and before any treatment, peripheral blood was collected.

CDR1 is SSHAT, CDR2 FNYEAQ, per germline (reference sequence). The CDR3 has 17 amino acids. Certain patients, namely those with other autoimmune diseases, uncontrolled infections, pregnancy or lactation, were excluded. Clinical symptoms, serum thyroxine, TRAb, thyroid ultrasound and orbital computed tomography determined diagnosis. Amplified TCR beta CDR3 regions were obtained using RNA transcripts as template. HTBI primers were employed in first-round RT-PCR, then a second-round multiplex PCR followed. In TCRdb, the multiplex PCR reads were re-called with MiXCR into one record per CDR3 protein. The data hold 150,000 or so distinct CDR3 sequences, with under 45% observed a single time. In its sample, this clonotype was seen many times. One junction end does not reproduce the germline sequence, and a read error may be involved.

This receptor was obtained from a man aged 30 to 45 with Graves' ophthalmopathy. The J gene is TRBJ2-2, the V gene TRBV7-7, with TRBD1 identical over 8 bases. The material sequenced was peripheral blood. CDR3 protein: CASSSPPGTGNTGELFF. DNA of the CDR3: TGTGCTAGCAGCTCCCCCCCCGGGACAGGGAACACCGGGGAGCTGTTTTTT. Based on the CDR3 plus reference TRBV7-7 and TRBJ2-2, the full variable domain is GAGVSQSPRYKVTKRGQDVTLRCDPISSHATLYWYQQALGQGPEFLTYFNYEAQPDKSGLPSDRFSAERPEGSISTLTIQRTEQRDSAMYRCASSSPPGTGNTGELFFGEGSRLTVL.